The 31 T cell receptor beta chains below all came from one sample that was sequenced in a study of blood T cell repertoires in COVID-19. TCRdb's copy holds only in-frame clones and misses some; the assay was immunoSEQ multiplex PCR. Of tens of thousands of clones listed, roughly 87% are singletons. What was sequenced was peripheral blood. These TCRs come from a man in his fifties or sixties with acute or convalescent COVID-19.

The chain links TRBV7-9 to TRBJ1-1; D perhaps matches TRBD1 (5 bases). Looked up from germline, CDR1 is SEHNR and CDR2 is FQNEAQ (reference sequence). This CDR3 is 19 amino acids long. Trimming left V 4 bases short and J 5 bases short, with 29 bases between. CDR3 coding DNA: TGTGCCAGCAGCTCCAACTCCAGACCAATGACAGCCATGGGGACTGAAGCTTTCTTT. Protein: CASSSNSRPMTAMGTEAFF.

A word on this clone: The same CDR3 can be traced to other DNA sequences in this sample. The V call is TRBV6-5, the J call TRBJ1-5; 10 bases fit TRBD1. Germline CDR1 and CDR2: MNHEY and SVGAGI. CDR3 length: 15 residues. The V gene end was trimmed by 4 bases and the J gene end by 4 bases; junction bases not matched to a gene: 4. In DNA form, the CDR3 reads TGTGCCAGCAGTTCGGGACAGGGGACTAATCAGCCCCAGCATTTT. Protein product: CASSSGQGTNQPQHF.

The CDR3: CASSPRGLPGTGELFF. The CDR3 nucleotides are TGTGCCAGCAGCCCGCGGGGACTCCCGGGAACCGGGGAGCTGTTTTTT. The chain uses TRBV5-4 and TRBJ2-2, with a weak D call TRBD2 (6 bases). V lost 4 bases to trimming and J lost 5 bases, with 18 bases between them. The CDR3 runs 16 residues. CDR1 SGHNT and CDR2 YYREEE come from the germline V gene (reference sequence).

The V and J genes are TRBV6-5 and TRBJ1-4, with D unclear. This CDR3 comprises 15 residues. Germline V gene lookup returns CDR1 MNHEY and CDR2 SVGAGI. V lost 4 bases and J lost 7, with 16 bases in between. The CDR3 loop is CASSFSTGMGEKLFF. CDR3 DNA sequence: TGTGCCAGCAGTTTCTCGACGGGGATGGGTGAAAAACTGTTTTTT.

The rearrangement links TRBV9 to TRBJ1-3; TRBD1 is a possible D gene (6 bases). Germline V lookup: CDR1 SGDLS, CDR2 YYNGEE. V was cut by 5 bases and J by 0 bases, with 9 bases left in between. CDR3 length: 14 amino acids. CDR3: CASRRTDSGNTIYF. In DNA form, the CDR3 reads TGTGCCAGCAGGAGGACAGACTCTGGAAACACCATATATTTT.

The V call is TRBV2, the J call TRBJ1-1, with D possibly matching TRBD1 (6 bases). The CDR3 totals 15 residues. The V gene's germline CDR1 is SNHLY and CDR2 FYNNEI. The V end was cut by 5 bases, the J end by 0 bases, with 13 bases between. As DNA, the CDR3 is TGTGCCAGCAGTTACAAGGACAGTTTGAACACTGAAGCTTTCTTT. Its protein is CASSYKDSLNTEAFF.

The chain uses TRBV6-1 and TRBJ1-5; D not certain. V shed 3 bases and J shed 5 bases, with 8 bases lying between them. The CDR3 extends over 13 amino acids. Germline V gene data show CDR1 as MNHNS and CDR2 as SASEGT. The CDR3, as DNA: TGTGCCAGCAGTGACAGGCAGGATCAGCCCCAGCATTTT. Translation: CASSDRQDQPQHF.

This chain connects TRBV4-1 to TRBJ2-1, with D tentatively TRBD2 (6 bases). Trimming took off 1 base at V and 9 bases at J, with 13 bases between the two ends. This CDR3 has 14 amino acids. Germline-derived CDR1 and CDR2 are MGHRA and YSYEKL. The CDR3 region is CASSQGGGSAEQFF. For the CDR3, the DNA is TGCGCCAGCAGCCAAGGTGGAGGGAGCGCTGAGCAGTTCTTC.

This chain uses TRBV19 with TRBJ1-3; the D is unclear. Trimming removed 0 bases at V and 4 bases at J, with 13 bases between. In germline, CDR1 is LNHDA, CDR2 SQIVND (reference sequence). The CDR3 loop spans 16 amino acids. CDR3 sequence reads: CASSIDRASGGNTIYF. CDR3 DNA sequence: TGTGCCAGTAGTATAGATCGAGCCAGCGGGGGAAACACCATATATTTT.

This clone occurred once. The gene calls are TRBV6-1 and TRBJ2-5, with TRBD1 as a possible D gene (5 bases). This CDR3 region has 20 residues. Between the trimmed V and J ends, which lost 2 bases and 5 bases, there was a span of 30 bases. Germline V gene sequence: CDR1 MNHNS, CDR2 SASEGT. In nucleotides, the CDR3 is TGTGCCAGCAGTGAATTTATATTGGGGCACCTACTGCCCGTTCGCGAGACCCAGTACTTC. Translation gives CASSEFILGHLLPVRETQYF.

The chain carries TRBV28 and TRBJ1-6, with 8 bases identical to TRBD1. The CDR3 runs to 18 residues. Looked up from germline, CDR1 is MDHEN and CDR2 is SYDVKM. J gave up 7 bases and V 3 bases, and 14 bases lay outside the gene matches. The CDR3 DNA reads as TGTGCCAGCAGTTTCGGCTGGGCAGGGGGCGTAGGGAATTCACCCCTCCACTTT. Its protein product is CASSFGWAGGVGNSPLHF.

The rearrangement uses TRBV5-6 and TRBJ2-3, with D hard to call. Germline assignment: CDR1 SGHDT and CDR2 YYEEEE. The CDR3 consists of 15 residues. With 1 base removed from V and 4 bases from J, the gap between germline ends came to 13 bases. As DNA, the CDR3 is TGTGCCAGCAGCTTGAGGCTACCCAGCGCAGATACGCAGTATTTT. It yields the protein CASSLRLPSADTQYF.

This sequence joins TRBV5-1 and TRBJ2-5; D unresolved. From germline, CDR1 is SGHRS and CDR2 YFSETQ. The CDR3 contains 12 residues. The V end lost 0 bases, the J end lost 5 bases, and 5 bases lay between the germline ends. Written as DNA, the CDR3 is TGCGCCAGCAGCTTGGCCGGGGAGACCCAGTACTTC. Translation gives CASSLAGETQYF.

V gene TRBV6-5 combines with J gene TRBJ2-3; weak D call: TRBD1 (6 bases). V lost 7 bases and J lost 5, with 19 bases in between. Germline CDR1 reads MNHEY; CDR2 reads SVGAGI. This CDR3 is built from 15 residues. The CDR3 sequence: CASNGDNRARDTQYF. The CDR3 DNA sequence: TGTGCCAGCAATGGAGACAACAGGGCGAGAGATACGCAGTATTTT.

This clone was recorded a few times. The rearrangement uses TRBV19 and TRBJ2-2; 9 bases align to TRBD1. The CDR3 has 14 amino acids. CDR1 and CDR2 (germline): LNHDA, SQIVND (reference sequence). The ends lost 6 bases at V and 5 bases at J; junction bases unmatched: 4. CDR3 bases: TGTGCCAGTAGATTGGACAGGGGAACCGGGGAGCTGTTTTTT. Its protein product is CASRLDRGTGELFF.

The CDR3 protein is CASSDFYEQYF. CDR3 DNA sequence: TGTGCCAGCAGTGACTTCTACGAGCAGTACTTC. The chain links TRBV2 to TRBJ2-7; D is unresolved. V lost 3 bases to trimming and J lost 3 bases, with 3 bases between them. Germline CDR1 reads SNHLY; CDR2 reads FYNNEI. This CDR3 is built from 11 residues.

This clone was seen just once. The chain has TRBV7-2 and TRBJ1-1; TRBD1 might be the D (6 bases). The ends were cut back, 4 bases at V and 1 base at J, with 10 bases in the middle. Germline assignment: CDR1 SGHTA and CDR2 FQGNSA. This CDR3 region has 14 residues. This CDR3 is CASSSGAWNTEAFF. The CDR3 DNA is TGTGCCAGCAGCTCAGGGGCGTGGAACACTGAAGCTTTCTTT.

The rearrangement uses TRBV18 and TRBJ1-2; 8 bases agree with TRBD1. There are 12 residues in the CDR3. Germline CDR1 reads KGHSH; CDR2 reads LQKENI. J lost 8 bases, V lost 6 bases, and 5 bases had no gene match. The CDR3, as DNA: TGTGCCAGCTCCGGACAGGGAAAGGGCTACACCTTC. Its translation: CASSGQGKGYTF.

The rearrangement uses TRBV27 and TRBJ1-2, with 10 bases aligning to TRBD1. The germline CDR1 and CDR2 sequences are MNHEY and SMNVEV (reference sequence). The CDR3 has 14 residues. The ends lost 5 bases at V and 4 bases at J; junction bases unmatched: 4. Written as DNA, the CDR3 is TGTGCCAGCAGTCAGGGACAGGGGAGCTATGGCTACACCTTC. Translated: CASSQGQGSYGYTF.

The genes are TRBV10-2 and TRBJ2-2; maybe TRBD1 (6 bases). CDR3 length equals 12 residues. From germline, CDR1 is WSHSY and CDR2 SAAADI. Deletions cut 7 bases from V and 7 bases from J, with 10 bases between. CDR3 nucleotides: TGCGCCAGCATCAGGGGAGACGGGGAGCTGTTTTTT. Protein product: CASIRGDGELFF.

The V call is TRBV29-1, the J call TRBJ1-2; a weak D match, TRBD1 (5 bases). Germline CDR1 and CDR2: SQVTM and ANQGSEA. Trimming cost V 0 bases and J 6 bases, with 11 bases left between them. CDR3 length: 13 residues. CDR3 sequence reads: CSVEEERGDGYTF. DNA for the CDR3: TGCAGCGTTGAAGAGGAGCGGGGCGATGGCTACACCTTC.

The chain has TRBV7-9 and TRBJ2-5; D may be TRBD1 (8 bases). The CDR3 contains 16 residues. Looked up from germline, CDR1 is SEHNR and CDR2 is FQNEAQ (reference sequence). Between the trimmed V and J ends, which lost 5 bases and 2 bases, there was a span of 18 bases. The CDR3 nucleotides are TGTGCCAGCAGCCCTAGCGGTCGGACAGGGCAAGAGACCCAGTACTTC. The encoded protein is CASSPSGRTGQETQYF.

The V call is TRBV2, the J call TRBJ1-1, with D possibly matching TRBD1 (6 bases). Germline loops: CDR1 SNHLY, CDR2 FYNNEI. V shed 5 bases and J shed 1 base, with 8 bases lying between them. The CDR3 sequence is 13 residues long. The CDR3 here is CASSPTGNTEAFF. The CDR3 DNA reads TGTGCCAGCAGTCCGACAGGGAACACTGAAGCTTTCTTT.

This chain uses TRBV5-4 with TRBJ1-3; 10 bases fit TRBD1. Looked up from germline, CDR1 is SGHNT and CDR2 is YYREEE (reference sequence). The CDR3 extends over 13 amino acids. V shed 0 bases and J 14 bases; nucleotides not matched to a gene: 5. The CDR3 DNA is TGTGCCAGCAGCTTGGATCAGGACAGGGGGTTATATTTT. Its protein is CASSLDQDRGLYF.

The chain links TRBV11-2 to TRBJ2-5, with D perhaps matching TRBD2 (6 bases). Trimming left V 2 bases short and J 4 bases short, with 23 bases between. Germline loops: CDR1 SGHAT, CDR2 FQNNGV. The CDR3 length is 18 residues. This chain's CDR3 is CASSLIRGQIGEVETQYF. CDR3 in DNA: TGTGCCAGCAGCTTAATTAGAGGTCAGATAGGGGAGGTAGAGACCCAGTACTTC.

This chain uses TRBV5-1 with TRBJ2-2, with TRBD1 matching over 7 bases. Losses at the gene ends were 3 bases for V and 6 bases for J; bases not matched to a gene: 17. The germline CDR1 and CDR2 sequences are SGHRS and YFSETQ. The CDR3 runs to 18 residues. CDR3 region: CASSYRIGTDGVPGELFF. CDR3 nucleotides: TGCGCCAGCAGCTACCGAATAGGGACAGACGGGGTTCCCGGGGAGCTGTTTTTT.

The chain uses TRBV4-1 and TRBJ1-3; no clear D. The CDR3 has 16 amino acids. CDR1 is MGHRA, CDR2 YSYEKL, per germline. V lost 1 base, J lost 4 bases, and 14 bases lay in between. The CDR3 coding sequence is TGCGCCAGCAGCCAAGCGGGATTTTTTGACGGAAACACCATATATTTT. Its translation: CASSQAGFFDGNTIYF.

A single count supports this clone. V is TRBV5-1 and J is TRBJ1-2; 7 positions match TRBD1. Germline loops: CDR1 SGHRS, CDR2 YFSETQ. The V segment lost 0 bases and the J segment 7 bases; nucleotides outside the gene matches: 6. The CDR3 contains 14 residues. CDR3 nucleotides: TGCGCCAGCAGCTTGGATGGACAGGAGTCTGGCTACACCTTC. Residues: CASSLDGQESGYTF.

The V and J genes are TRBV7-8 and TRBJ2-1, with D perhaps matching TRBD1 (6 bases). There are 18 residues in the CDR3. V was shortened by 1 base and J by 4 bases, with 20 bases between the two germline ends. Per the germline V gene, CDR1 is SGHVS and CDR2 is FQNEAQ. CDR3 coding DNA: TGTGCCAGCAGCTTAGTGAGCCTCGGCAGGGGCTCTTACAATGAGCAGTTCTTC. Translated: CASSLVSLGRGSYNEQFF.

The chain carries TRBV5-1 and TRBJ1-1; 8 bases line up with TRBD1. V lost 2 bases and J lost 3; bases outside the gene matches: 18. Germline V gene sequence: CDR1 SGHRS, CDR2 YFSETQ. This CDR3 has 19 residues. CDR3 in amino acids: CASSLVGATGASWDTEAFF. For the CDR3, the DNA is TGCGCCAGCAGCTTAGTCGGTGCGACAGGGGCGAGCTGGGACACTGAAGCTTTCTTT.

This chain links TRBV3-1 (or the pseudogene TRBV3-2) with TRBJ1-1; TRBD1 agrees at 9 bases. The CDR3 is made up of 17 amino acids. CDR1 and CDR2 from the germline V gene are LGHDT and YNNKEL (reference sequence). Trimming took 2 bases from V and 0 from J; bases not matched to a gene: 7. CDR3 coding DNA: TGTGCCAGCAGCCAACTCGGACAGGGGCCTTTGAACACTGAAGCTTTCTTT. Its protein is CASSQLGQGPLNTEAFF.